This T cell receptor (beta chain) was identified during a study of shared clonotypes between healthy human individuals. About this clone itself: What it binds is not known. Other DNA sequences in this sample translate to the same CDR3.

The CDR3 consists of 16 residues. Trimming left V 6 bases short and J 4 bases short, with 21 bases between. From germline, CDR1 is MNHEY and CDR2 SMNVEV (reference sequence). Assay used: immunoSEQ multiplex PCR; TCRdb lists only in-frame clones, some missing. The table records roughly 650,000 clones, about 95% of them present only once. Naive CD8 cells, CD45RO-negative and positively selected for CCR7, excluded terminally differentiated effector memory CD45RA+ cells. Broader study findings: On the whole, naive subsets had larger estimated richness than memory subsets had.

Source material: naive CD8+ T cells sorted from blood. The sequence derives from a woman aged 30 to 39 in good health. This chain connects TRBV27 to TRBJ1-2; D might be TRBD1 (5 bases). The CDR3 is CASSTSLQGFPYGYTF. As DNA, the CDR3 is TGTGCCAGCAGCACGTCCCTTCAGGGCTTTCCCTATGGCTACACCTTC.